Listed below are T cell receptor beta chains from one sample, sequenced in a study of T-cell reconstitution after alpha-beta-depleted transplantation in children. Using its own MiXCR run on the PCR reads, TCRdb lists one record per CDR3 protein. The table has over 150,000 distinct CDR3 sequences, about 7% seen once. The material sequenced was PBMCs, taken before TCRalphabeta/CD19-depleted stem cell transplant. The receptor set was obtained from a boy between 2 and 10 years old with acute lymphoblastic leukemia, due to receive a stem cell transplant. Both conserved end residues are part of each CDR3. The D gene is left open where the match is weak. Clone size appears in some rows only: once, few, many, or a class for an expanded clone.

D gene	V gene	clone size	J gene	CDR3 protein	CDR3 DNA
TRBD2	TRBV28	many	TRBJ2-1	CASSLPTSGRNNEQFF	TGTGCCAGCAGTTTACCGACTAGCGGGAGGAACAATGAGCAGTTCTTC
.	TRBV6-5	many	TRBJ2-1	CASSYSGTRGVYNEQFF	TGTGCCAGCAGTTACTCGGGCACACGCGGGGTATACAATGAGCAGTTCTTC
.	TRBV20-1	many	TRBJ2-1	CSANRQGGKEDEQFF	TGCAGTGCAAATCGACAGGGAGGAAAGGAGGATGAGCAGTTCTTC
TRBD1	TRBV7-9	many	TRBJ2-3	CASSPRDRGTGTQYF	TGTGCCAGCAGCCCCCGGGACAGGGGAACTGGTACGCAGTATTTT
.	TRBV6-2/TRBV6-3	few	TRBJ1-1	CASSYGTSTEAFF	TGTGCCAGCAGTTACGGGACTTCCACTGAAGCTTTCTTT
TRBD1	TRBV28	many	TRBJ2-7	CASSFQTGLMREQYF	TGTGCCAGCAGTTTCCAGACAGGGCTGATGAGAGAGCAGTACTTC
TRBD1	TRBV7-3	.	TRBJ1-6	CASSMTGGGGSPLHF	TGTGCCAGCAGCATGACAGGGGGCGGTGGTTCACCCCTCCACTTT
.	TRBV5-6	.	TRBJ2-5	CASSLDDTVQETQYF	TGTGCCAGCAGCTTGGATGATACTGTCCAAGAGACCCAGTACTTC
.	TRBV20-1	many	TRBJ2-7	CSADSAATYEQYF	TGCAGTGCTGACTCGGCAGCAACATACGAGCAGTACTTC
.	TRBV28	many	TRBJ2-1	CASSPSGAYNEQFF	TGTGCCAGCAGCCCATCAGGGGCCTACAATGAGCAGTTCTTC
.	TRBV20-1	many	TRBJ2-1	CSASLGTYNEQFF	TGCAGTGCTAGTTTGGGGACCTACAATGAGCAGTTCTTC
.	TRBV7-9	many	TRBJ2-2	CASSRSPGELFF	TGTGCCAGCAGCCGGAGCCCCGGGGAGCTGTTTTTT
.	TRBV5-1	few	TRBJ2-7	CASSLARPSSSYEQYF	TGCGCCAGCAGCTTGGCCCGACCCTCAAGTTCCTACGAGCAGTACTTC
.	TRBV6-2/TRBV6-3	.	TRBJ2-2	CASSPSWTGELFF	TGTGCCAGCTCCCCATCCTGGACCGGGGAGCTGTTTTTT
.	TRBV12-3/TRBV12-4	many	TRBJ2-4	CASRKGAKNIQYF	TGTGCCAGCAGGAAGGGAGCCAAAAACATTCAGTACTTC
.	TRBV6-1	many	TRBJ2-6	CASTQRSSGANVLTF	TGTGCCAGCACTCAGAGGAGCTCTGGGGCCAACGTCCTGACTTTC
.	TRBV12-3/TRBV12-4	many	TRBJ2-5	CASSLVVAAIRRYQETQYF	TGTGCCAGCAGTTTAGTGGTAGCGGCGATTAGAAGGTACCAAGAGACCCAGTACTTC
TRBD2	TRBV20-1	few	TRBJ2-5	CSASGSAGETQYF	TGCAGTGCAAGCGGGAGTGCAGGGGAGACCCAGTACTTC
.	TRBV5-1	many	TRBJ2-3	CASSPDGTDTQYF	TGCGCCAGCAGCCCGGACGGCACAGATACGCAGTATTTT
.	TRBV4-3	many	TRBJ2-7	CASSQVQGNEQYF	TGCGCCAGCAGCCAAGTCCAAGGGAACGAGCAGTACTTC
.	TRBV19	few	TRBJ2-1	CASSVSPSYNEQFF	TGTGCCAGTAGTGTCTCACCCAGCTACAATGAGCAGTTCTTC
TRBD1	TRBV7-9	many	TRBJ2-1	CASSYAVGQGAYNEQFF	TGTGCCAGCAGTTACGCCGTGGGACAGGGGGCCTACAATGAGCAGTTCTTC
.	TRBV20-1	many	TRBJ2-5	CSARDFGETQYF	TGCAGTGCTAGAGATTTCGGCGAGACCCAGTACTTC
TRBD1	TRBV20-1	.	TRBJ1-5	CSASLQGQSYQPQHF	TGCAGTGCTAGTCTCCAGGGACAGAGCTATCAGCCCCAGCATTTT
TRBD2	TRBV5-1	.	TRBJ2-3	CASSFTSGGNTDTQYF	TGCGCCAGCAGCTTCACTAGCGGGGGGAACACAGATACGCAGTATTTT
TRBD1	TRBV28	many	TRBJ1-5	CASSFPTTGRNQPQHF	TGTGCCAGCAGTTTTCCGACGACAGGGCGCAATCAGCCCCAGCATTTT